The source of this T cell receptor beta chain is a study of cytomegalovirus exposure and HLA in healthy donors. A word on this clone: Its cognate antigen is unknown.

The study's findings and limits: A missense DCLRE1C variant was associated with V- and J-gene trimming of TCR beta chains in a later analysis, and an independent cohort replicated the association. Accurate predictions that matched the HLA-A and HLA-B alleles of most subjects were reportedly made from TCR beta sequences. The authors considered a cluster of highly shared sequence variants likely to be a sequencing artifact.

The PCR used 60 Vbeta and 13 Jbeta primers. Profiling relied on immunoSEQ multiplex PCR, and the TCRdb table lists in-frame clones only, not all of them. The sample holds about 74,000 clones, approximately 72% seen once. The TCR was taken from a woman in her thirties or forties in good health and CMV-seropositive. The sample taken for sequencing was PBMCs.

The CDR3 is CASSLGTGGGGFEQYF. As DNA, the CDR3 is TGCGCCAGCAGCTTGGGGACAGGGGGGGGAGGTTTCGAGCAGTACTTC. V gene TRBV5-1 combines with J gene TRBJ2-7; 10 bases align to TRBD1. Germline CDR1 SGHRS, CDR2 YFSETQ. V shed 0 bases, J shed 6 bases, and the junction held 9 bases outside the gene matches. CDR3 size: 16 residues.